The 25 T cell receptor beta chains listed next were all sequenced from one sample in a study of shared clonotypes between healthy human individuals. TCRdb's copy holds only in-frame clones and misses some; the assay was immunoSEQ multiplex PCR. This table has roughly 76,000 clones, around 57% appearing once. The material sequenced was memory CD8+ T cells sorted from blood. Regarding subset: CD45RO+ cells pooled with CCR7-negative TemRA cells. The origin of the receptors is a man aged 30 to 45 in good health.

This clone occurred a few times. The CDR3 here is CASSLVGEDYGYTF. For the CDR3, the DNA is TGTGCCAGCAGCTTGGTTGGGGAGGACTATGGCTACACCTTC. V and J are TRBV5-4 and TRBJ1-2; D not resolved. V shed 0 bases and J shed 3 bases, with 9 bases lying between them. The CDR3 covers 14 residues. CDR1 SGHNT and CDR2 YYREEE come from the germline V gene (reference sequence).

The sample holds many counts of this clone. This chain connects TRBV2 to TRBJ2-7, with D possibly matching TRBD1 (6 bases). Germline CDR1 and CDR2: SNHLY and FYNNEI. The V and J ends lost 3 bases and 2 bases respectively, with 14 bases between them. The CDR3 covers 15 residues. DNA of the CDR3: TGTGCCAGCAGTGAGAGTTGGGACAATACCTACGAGCAGTACTTC. Its protein is CASSESWDNTYEQYF.

The CDR3 reads CASTQSAGGRVYEQYF. DNA for the CDR3: TGCGCCAGCACGCAGTCGGCGGGAGGCCGTGTTTACGAGCAGTACTTC. The chain uses TRBV4-1 and TRBJ2-7; 8 bases fit TRBD2. Germline-derived CDR1 and CDR2 are MGHRA and YSYEKL. The CDR3 totals 16 residues. Unmatched junction bases numbered 15, after V lost 7 bases and J lost 4 bases.

CDR3 residues: CASSWFVFGANVEQYF. The CDR3 coding sequence is TGTGCCAGCAGTTGGTTCGTTTTTGGGGCCAACGTGGAGCAGTACTTC. V and J are TRBV28 and TRBJ2-7; TRBD1 is a possible D gene (5 bases). There are 16 residues in the CDR3. V lost 4 bases and J lost 7, with 23 bases in between. The V gene's germline CDR1 is MDHEN and CDR2 SYDVKM.

About this clone: A much more abundant neighbour one base away suggests this may be a read error. At the DNA level, this CDR3 is encoded by other sequences in the same sample as well. The chain is built from TRBV5-1 and TRBJ2-3, with D perhaps matching TRBD2 (6 bases). Trimming shortened V by 6 bases and J by 4 bases, and 15 bases separated the two germline ends. The CDR3 sequence is 14 residues long. Germline lookup yields CDR1 SGHRS and CDR2 YFSETQ. In DNA, the CDR3 is TGCGCCAGCAAGTCCGCGGGGCGGCCAGATACGCAGTATTTT. Protein sequence: CASKSAGRPDTQYF.

This clone was picked up a small number of times. The chain combines TRBV11-3 with TRBJ2-2; D is uncertain. V lost 5 bases to trimming and J lost 5 bases, with 6 bases between them. The CDR3 has 12 residues. The germline CDR1 and CDR2 sequences are SGHNT and YENEEA. CDR3 in amino acids: CASSPGTGELFF. CDR3 nucleotide sequence: TGTGCCAGCAGCCCCGGGACCGGGGAGCTGTTTTTT. Full variable domain (rest looked up from reference TRBV11-3 and TRBJ2-2): EAGVVQSPRYKIIEKKQPVAFWCNPISGHNTLYWYLQNLGQGPELLIRYENEEAVDDSQLPKDRFSAERLKGVDSTLKIQPAELGDSAVYLCASSPGTGELFFGEGSRLTVL.

This clone appeared many times. The chain employs TRBV7-3 and TRBJ2-4; D is unclear. The CDR3 extends over 15 amino acids. Germline V CDR1 and CDR2: SGHTA, FQGTGA. The germline V and J ends were trimmed by 4 bases and 1 base, with 11 bases remaining between them. The CDR3 is CASSSKQRAKNIQYF. The CDR3 DNA sequence: TGTGCCAGCAGCTCAAAACAGAGGGCCAAAAACATTCAGTACTTC.

This rearrangement joins TRBV10-1 to TRBJ2-1, with TRBD1 as a possible D gene (5 bases). Germline CDR1 WNHNN, CDR2 SYGVQD (reference sequence). V lost 3 bases and J lost 1, with 10 bases in between. The CDR3 length is 15 residues. The CDR3 protein is CASSDYAGSYNEQFF. The DNA of the CDR3 is TGCGCCAGCAGTGACTACGCAGGGTCCTACAATGAGCAGTTCTTC.

The rearrangement uses TRBV4-1 and TRBJ2-1; no clear D gene. This CDR3 is built from 15 residues. V was pared by 2 bases and J by 0 bases, with 8 bases between. CDR1 is MGHRA, CDR2 YSYEKL, per germline. CDR3 residues: CASSQLWSSYNEQFF. CDR3 DNA: TGCGCCAGCAGCCAACTTTGGAGCTCCTACAATGAGCAGTTCTTC.

This rearrangement joins TRBV5-1 to TRBJ2-7, with 9 positions matching TRBD1. The CDR3 loop spans 15 amino acids. V shed 0 bases, J shed 4 bases, and the junction held 5 bases outside the gene matches. The germline CDR1 and CDR2 sequences are SGHRS and YFSETQ. The CDR3 region is CASSLGPGQGYEQYF. CDR3 nucleotide sequence: TGCGCCAGCAGCTTGGGACCGGGACAGGGATACGAGCAGTACTTC.

CDR3 residues: CASSPGLVGQGATEAFF. The CDR3 DNA reads TGTGCCAGCTCACCAGGTCTGGTAGGGCAGGGGGCCACTGAAGCTTTCTTT. The chain carries TRBV18 and TRBJ1-1; 8 nucleotides agree with TRBD1. This CDR3 is 17 amino acids long. CDR1 is KGHSH, CDR2 LQKENI, per germline. V lost 2 bases and J lost 4; bases outside the gene matches: 12.

Concerning this clone itself: The same CDR3 also results from other DNA sequences found in this sample. The chain has TRBV20-1 and TRBJ2-7; D gene ambiguous. Trimming stripped 2 bases from V and 3 bases from J, with 5 bases between. The CDR3 is 11 amino acids. The germline V gene encodes CDR1 DFQATT and CDR2 SNEGSKA (reference sequence). In DNA, the CDR3 is TGCAGTGCTAGACGAGACTACGAGCAGTACTTC. This codes for CSARRDYEQYF.

In its sample, this clone is medium-sized. The chain links TRBV7-9 to TRBJ2-5; 9 bases align to TRBD1. The CDR3 is 16 residues long. Germline V CDR1 and CDR2: SEHNR, FQNEAQ (reference sequence). J was trimmed by 0 bases and V by 2 bases; bases with no gene match: 4. In nucleotides, the CDR3 is TGTGCCAGCAGCTTACGGACAGGGGAGAACCAAGAGACCCAGTACTTC. This sequence encodes CASSLRTGENQETQYF.

The gene calls are TRBV28 and TRBJ1-2, with D hard to call. CDR1 MDHEN and CDR2 SYDVKM come from the germline V gene. V dropped 7 bases and J dropped 4 bases, with 7 bases sitting between them. The CDR3 consists of 11 residues. CDR3 sequence: CASNQAYGYTF. The CDR3 region has the DNA TGTGCCAGCAATCAAGCCTATGGCTACACCTTC.

V is TRBV27 and J is TRBJ2-2; D uncertain. Between the trimmed V and J ends, which lost 7 bases and 8 bases, there was a span of 11 bases. The CDR3 sequence is 12 residues long. In germline, CDR1 is MNHEY, CDR2 SMNVEV (reference sequence). CDR3: CASNSVWGELFF. The CDR3 DNA reads TGTGCCAGCAACTCTGTTTGGGGGGAGCTGTTTTTT.

The CDR3 DNA follows: TGTGCCAGCAGCTTAGAAACAGGGGGGATTTACGAGCAGTACTTC. Translated, it gives CASSLETGGIYEQYF. V is TRBV7-9 and J is TRBJ2-7, with 8 bases aligning to TRBD1. Losses at the gene ends were 1 base for V and 4 bases for J; bases not matched to a gene: 6. Germline CDR1 is SEHNR and CDR2 is FQNEAQ (reference sequence). This CDR3 contains 15 residues. Together with reference TRBV7-9 and TRBJ2-7, the CDR3 gives the full variable domain: DTGVSQNPRHKITKRGQNVTFRCDPISEHNRLYWYRQTLGQGPEFLTYFQNEAQLEKSRLLSDRFSAERPKGSFSTLEIQRTEQGDSAMYLCASSLETGGIYEQYFGPGTRLTVT.

CDR3 in amino acids: CASSDRLVEYEAFF. CDR3 nucleotide sequence: TGTGCCAGCAGTGATAGATTAGTGGAATACGAGGCTTTCTTT. The chain carries TRBV25-1 and TRBJ1-1; D not certain. Germline V gene lookup returns CDR1 MGHDK and CDR2 SYGVNS. CDR3 length: 14 residues. Trimming cost V 3 bases and J 11 bases, with 19 bases left between them.

This chain joins TRBV5-1 and TRBJ1-1, with 8 bases fitting TRBD1. Germline V gene data show CDR1 as SGHRS and CDR2 as YFSETQ. V was clipped by 4 bases and J by 11 bases; unmatched bases: 7. There are 12 residues in the CDR3. Here the CDR3 DNA reads TGCGCCAGCAGCGCGACAGGGGTTGCGGCTTTCTTT. The encoded protein is CASSATGVAAFF.

This clone has only one observation. V usage is TRBV7-9 and J usage is TRBJ2-7; the match to TRBD1 covers 10 bases. Unmatched junction bases numbered 8, after V lost 5 bases and J lost 4 bases. CDR1 SEHNR and CDR2 FQNEAQ come from the germline V gene (reference sequence). There are 15 residues in the CDR3. CDR3 DNA sequence: TGTGCCAGCAGCCCCCCGACAGGGGGCAGGTACGAGCAGTACTTC. Its translation: CASSPPTGGRYEQYF.

The rearrangement links TRBV5-1 to TRBJ2-3, with TRBD2 identical over 8 bases. The CDR3 runs to 16 residues. Germline V gene sequence: CDR1 SGHRS, CDR2 YFSETQ. V was pared by 0 bases and J by 0 bases, with 3 bases of the junction left unmatched. This CDR3 is CASSLDPSGSTDTQYF. CDR3 DNA sequence: TGCGCCAGCAGCTTGGATCCTAGCGGGAGCACAGATACGCAGTATTTT.

This rearrangement joins TRBV27 to TRBJ2-1, with D possibly called TRBD1 or TRBD2 (6 bases each). Looked up from germline, CDR1 is MNHEY and CDR2 is SMNVEV (reference sequence). The CDR3 runs to 15 residues. V was trimmed by 2 bases and J by 6 bases, leaving 14 bases between them. The CDR3 reads CASSLIGGATNEQFF. In nucleotides, the CDR3 is TGTGCCAGCAGTTTAATCGGGGGCGCAACCAATGAGCAGTTCTTC.

V gene TRBV27 combines with J gene TRBJ2-5, with 7 bases aligning to TRBD1. CDR1 and CDR2 from the germline V gene are MNHEY and SMNVEV (reference sequence). This CDR3 is 16 amino acids long. V shed 2 bases, J shed 0 bases, and the junction held 6 bases outside the gene matches. DNA for the CDR3: TGTGCCAGCAGTTTAAGGTCCGGACAGGACCAAGAGACCCAGTACTTC. It codes for CASSLRSGQDQETQYF.

The V and J genes are TRBV5-1 and TRBJ1-2, with 8 bases fitting TRBD1. With 1 base clipped from V and 8 bases from J, the junction kept 7 bases outside the gene matches. The germline V gene encodes CDR1 SGHRS and CDR2 YFSETQ. The CDR3 consists of 14 residues. For the CDR3, the DNA is TGCGCCAGCAGCTTGATAGAGACAGGGGAAGGCTACACCTTC. Protein product: CASSLIETGEGYTF.

This rearrangement joins TRBV6-5 to TRBJ2-1; 13 nucleotides agree with TRBD2. CDR1 is MNHEY, CDR2 SVGAGI, per germline. The CDR3 length is 15 residues. V shed 5 bases, J shed 6 bases, and the junction held 4 bases outside the gene matches. The CDR3 loop is CASSGLAGVRNEQFF. CDR3 bases: TGTGCCAGCAGTGGACTAGCGGGAGTCCGCAATGAGCAGTTCTTC.

This clone was recorded once. CDR3 in amino acids: CASLRREPYEQYF. In nucleotides, the CDR3 is TGTGCCAGCCTTCGGCGGGAGCCCTACGAGCAGTACTTC. This sequence joins TRBV6-5 and TRBJ2-7; TRBD2 matches 7 bases. The length of the CDR3 is 13 residues. Per the germline V gene, CDR1 is MNHEY and CDR2 is SVGAGI. Unmatched junction bases numbered 6, after V lost 8 bases and J lost 2 bases.